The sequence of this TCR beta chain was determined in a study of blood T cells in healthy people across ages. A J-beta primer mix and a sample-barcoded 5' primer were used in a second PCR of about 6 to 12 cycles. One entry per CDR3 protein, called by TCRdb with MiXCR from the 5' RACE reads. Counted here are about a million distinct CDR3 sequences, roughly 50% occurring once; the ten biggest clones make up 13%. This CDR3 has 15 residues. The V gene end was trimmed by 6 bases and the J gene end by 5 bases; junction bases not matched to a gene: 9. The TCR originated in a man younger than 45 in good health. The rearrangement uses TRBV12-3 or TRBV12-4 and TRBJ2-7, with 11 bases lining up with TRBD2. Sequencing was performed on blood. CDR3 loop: CASSKGLAAFDEQYF. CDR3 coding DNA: TGTGCCAGCAGCAAGGGACTAGCGGCGTTCGACGAGCAGTACTTC.